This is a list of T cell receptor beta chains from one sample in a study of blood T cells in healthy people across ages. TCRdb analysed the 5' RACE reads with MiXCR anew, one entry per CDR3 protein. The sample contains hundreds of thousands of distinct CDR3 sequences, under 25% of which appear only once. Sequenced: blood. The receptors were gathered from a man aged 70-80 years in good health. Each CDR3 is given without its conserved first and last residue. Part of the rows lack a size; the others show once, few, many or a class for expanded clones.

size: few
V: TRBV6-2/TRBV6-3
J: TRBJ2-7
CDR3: ASSRDGAYEQY

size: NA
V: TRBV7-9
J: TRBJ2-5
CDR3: ASSLGGTLLY

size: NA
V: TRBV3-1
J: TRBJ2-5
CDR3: ASSQTTTGTQY

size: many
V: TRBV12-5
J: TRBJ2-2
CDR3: ASGNTGELF

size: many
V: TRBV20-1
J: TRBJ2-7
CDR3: SARDPTSGRVIYEQY

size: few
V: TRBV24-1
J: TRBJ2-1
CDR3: ATSESGTGINEQF

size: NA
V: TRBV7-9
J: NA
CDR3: ASSLQGEVYNEQF

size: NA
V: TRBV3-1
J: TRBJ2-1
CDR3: ASSQRDRDMSYNEQF

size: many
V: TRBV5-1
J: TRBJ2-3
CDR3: ASSFSGSGSTDTQY

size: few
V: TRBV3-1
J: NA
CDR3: ASSPSDLVVEYEQF

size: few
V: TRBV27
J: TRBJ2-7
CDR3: ASSLFGTGVKKFFYEQY

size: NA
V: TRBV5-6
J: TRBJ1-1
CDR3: ASSSKGAGDTEAF

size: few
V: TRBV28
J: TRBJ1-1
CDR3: ASSLPIGGMNTEAF

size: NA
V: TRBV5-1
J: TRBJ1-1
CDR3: ASSLVQTNTEAF

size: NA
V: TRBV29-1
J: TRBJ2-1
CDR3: STRTSGDYNEQF

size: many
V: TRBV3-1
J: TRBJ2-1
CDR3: ASSPMGLNNEQF

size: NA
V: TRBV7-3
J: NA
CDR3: ASSLLGGTLYNEQF

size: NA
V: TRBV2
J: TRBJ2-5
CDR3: ASSEPFYAGGSQETQY

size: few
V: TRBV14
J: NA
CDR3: ASSQDRLNWVETQY

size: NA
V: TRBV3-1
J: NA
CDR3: ASSQGTGIYEQY

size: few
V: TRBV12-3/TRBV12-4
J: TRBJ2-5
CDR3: ASSSPLGETQY

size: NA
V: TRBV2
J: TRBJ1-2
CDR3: ASTLRGSYYGYT

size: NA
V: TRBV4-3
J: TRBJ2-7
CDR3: ASNYGQGGSYEQY

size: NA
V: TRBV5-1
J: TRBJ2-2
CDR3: ASSKGQGAGELF

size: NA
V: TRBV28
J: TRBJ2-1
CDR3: VSSFRQGRAAGGSYNEQF

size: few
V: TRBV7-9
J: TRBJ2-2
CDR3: ASSIQGVGELF

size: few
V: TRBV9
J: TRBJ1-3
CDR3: ASSVDGDFGSGNTIY

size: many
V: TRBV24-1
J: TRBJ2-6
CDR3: ATSETGASSGANVLT

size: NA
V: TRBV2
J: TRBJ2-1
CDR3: ASSPRGQGSSEQF

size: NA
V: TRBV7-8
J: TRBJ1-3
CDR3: ASSLDSTGNTIY

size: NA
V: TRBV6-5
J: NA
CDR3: ASSYPGPQYNEQF

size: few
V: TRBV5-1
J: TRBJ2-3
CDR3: ASSLTGYGTDTQY

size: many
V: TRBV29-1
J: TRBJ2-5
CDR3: SGDTQETQY

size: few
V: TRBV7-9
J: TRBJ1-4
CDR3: ASSQGQVTNEKLF

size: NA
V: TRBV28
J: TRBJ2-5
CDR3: ASTQRSLGTETQY

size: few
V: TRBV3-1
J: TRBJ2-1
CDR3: ASSRGLAGLGNEQF

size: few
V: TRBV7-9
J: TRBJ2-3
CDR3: ASTRDKSTDTQY

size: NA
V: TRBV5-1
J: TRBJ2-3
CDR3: ASSLGTVKLGTSTDTQY

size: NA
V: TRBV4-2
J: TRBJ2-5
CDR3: ASSQDNRGQETQY

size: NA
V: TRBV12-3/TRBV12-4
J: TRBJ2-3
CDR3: ASSLGGKADTQY

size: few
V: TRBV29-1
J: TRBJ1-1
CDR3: SVEDQKNTEAF

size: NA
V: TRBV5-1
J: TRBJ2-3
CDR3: ASSLVTGDGTQY

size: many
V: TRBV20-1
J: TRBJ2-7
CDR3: SANGHLAGARYEQY

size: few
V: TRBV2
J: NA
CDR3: ASRGLINEQF

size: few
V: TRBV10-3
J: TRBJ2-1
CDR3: AISGIRGSSYNEQF

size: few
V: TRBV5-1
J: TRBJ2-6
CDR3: ASSQVSGANVLT

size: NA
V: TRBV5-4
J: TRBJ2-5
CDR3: ASSWGTGNIQETQY

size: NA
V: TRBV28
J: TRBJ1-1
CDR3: ASTPNGGGGAAF

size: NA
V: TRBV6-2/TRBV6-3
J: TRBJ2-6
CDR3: ASSSDRGRSGANVLT

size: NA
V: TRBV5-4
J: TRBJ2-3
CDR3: ASSLSGQRVTDTQY

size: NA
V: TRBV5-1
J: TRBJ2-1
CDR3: ASSLEGAGIYNEQF

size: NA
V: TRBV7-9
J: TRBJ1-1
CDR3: ASSWNDRGTEAF

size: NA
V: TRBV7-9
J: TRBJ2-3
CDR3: ASSLEAGANRGTDTQY

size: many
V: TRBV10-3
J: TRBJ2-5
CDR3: AISVGQGDRETQY

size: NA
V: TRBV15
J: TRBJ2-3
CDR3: ATSGWDPGSTDTQY

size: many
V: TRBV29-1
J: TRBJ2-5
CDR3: SGIGLAETQY

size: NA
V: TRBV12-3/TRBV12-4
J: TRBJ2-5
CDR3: ASSRDRRMEQY

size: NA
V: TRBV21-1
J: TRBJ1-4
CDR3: ASSPKGGFKGTNEKLF

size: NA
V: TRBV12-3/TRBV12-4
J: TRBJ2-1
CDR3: ASSLAIGGNYNEQF

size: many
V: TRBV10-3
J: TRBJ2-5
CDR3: AISESTGTRGTETQY